This T cell receptor (beta chain) was identified during a study of T-cell memory formation after mild COVID-19. Study-wide background: TCR clusters largely stayed donor specific.

Per the germline V gene, CDR1 is SGHDT and CDR2 is YYEEEE. Between the trimmed V and J ends, which lost 5 bases and 7 bases, there was a span of 16 bases. The CDR3 runs to 14 residues. Notes on the study in general: For second-wave clones that peaked at day 37, SARS-CoV-2 specificity went unverified. The main location of contracting CD4+ clones was CM and EM, and that of contracting CD8+ clones was EMRA.

Libraries for TCRalpha and TCRbeta carried sample barcodes and unique molecular identifiers via 5'RACE. TCRdb re-called the 5' RACE reads with MiXCR, one entry per CDR3 protein. Of 550,000 to 700,000 distinct CDR3 sequences listed, 15% to 20% are singletons. In its sample, this clonotype was seen many times. Its antigen remains unknown. This TCR was recovered from an adult woman who had mild COVID-19 (a few samples of this study predate the infection). Cell type and time point are not known. The chain is built from TRBV5-6 and TRBJ2-1; a possible D gene is TRBD2 (6 bases). The sample comprised PBMCs or a T cell subset sorted from them (not recorded which). Written as DNA, the CDR3 is TGTGCCAGCAGTCCCCCGGGACTTAAGAATGAGCAGTTCTTC. This sequence encodes CASSPPGLKNEQFF.